The 23 T cell receptor beta chains below were found in one sample sequenced in a study of Ad26.COV2.S vaccination and SARS-CoV-2 variants. The table came from immunoSEQ multiplex PCR; TCRdb's copy has only in-frame clones and leaves some out. The table records about 350,000 clones, roughly 94% of them present only once. The sequencing used peripheral blood, collected after recovery from COVID-19. The receptors were sampled from a human donor who had recovered from COVID-19.

This chain uses TRBV11-2 with TRBJ2-7; D uncertain. The CDR3 has 14 amino acids. CDR1 and CDR2 (germline): SGHAT, FQNNGV. Trimming left V 1 base short and J 3 bases short, with 10 bases between. This CDR3 reads CASSLGARNYEQYF. CDR3 sequence (DNA): TGTGCCAGCAGCTTAGGGGCTAGAAACTACGAGCAGTACTTC.

The chain has TRBV2 and TRBJ1-1; D gene unclear. CDR3 length: 12 amino acids. V gave up 4 bases and J gave up 6 bases, with 9 bases separating them. Germline V lookup: CDR1 SNHLY, CDR2 FYNNEI. The CDR3 nucleotides are TGTGCCAGCAGTGTTTTACAGCCTGAAGCTTTCTTT. Translated: CASSVLQPEAFF.

With regard to this clone: The DNA is left out, because the CDR3 cannot be placed on it with certainty; the CDR3 is given as TCRdb lists it. The chain recombines TRBV27 with TRBJ1-1; TRBD1, the table's D call, was not compared with the DNA. The CDR3 comprises 13 residues, both ends counted. The germline V gene has CDR1 MNHEY and CDR2 SMNVEV (reference sequence). CDR3 sequence: CASSLYRERSFLW.

This clone turned up a few times. J is TRBJ1-5 and V is TRBV6-2 or TRBV6-3; 9 bases are a match to TRBD1. In germline, CDR1 is MNHEY, CDR2 SVGEGT. The CDR3 is 15 residues long. V shed 2 bases and J 6 bases; nucleotides not matched to a gene: 5. CDR3 coding DNA: TGTGCCAGCAGTTACCCAGGACAGGGGCCTCAGCCCCAGCATTTT. The encoded protein is CASSYPGQGPQPQHF.

V is TRBV7-9 and J is TRBJ1-2; a weak D match, TRBD1 (5 bases). V lost 5 bases, J lost 4 bases, and 14 bases lay in between. Germline V lookup: CDR1 SEHNR, CDR2 FQNEAQ (reference sequence). The CDR3 length is 14 residues. The CDR3 bases are TGTGCCAGCAGCCCCGGTGCACAGGTCTATGGCTACACCTTC. Translating it yields CASSPGAQVYGYTF.

The chain employs TRBV3-1 (or the pseudogene TRBV3-2) and TRBJ2-1, with D maybe TRBD2 (5 bases). CDR1 and CDR2 from the germline V gene are LGHDT and YNNKEL (reference sequence). This CDR3 region has 12 residues. Trimming pared 5 bases from V and 7 bases from J, leaving 9 bases between. The CDR3 DNA follows: TGTGCCAGCAGCTACACTAGTAATGAGCAGTTCTTC. This translates into CASSYTSNEQFF.

V gene TRBV15 combines with J gene TRBJ2-3, with 10 bases lining up with TRBD2. CDR1 and CDR2 from the germline V gene are LNHNV and YYDKDF (reference sequence). With V trimmed by 0 bases and J by 6 bases, 6 bases remained unmatched. CDR3 length: 16 amino acids. CDR3 nucleotide sequence: TGTGCCACCAGCAGAGATAGTAGCGGGGGGAGGGATACGCAGTATTTT. It encodes CATSRDSSGGRDTQYF.

This chain connects TRBV4-1 to TRBJ2-5; the D call may be TRBD1 or TRBD2 (5 bases each). Trimming removed 2 bases from V and 4 bases from J, with 17 bases in between. This CDR3 has 16 residues. Germline V lookup: CDR1 MGHRA, CDR2 YSYEKL. The CDR3 protein is CASSQTFRDPRETQYF. The CDR3 bases are TGCGCCAGCAGCCAAACCTTCCGGGACCCGCGAGAGACCCAGTACTTC.

The V gene is TRBV2, the J gene TRBJ2-1; D may be TRBD1 (5 bases). The CDR3 loop spans 14 amino acids. CDR1 is SNHLY, CDR2 FYNNEI, per germline. V was shortened by 6 bases and J by 0 bases, with 9 bases between the two germline ends. CDR3 loop: CASRDKSSYNEQFF. The CDR3 bases are TGTGCCAGCAGGGACAAAAGCTCCTACAATGAGCAGTTCTTC.

The chain couples TRBV5-1 to TRBJ2-3; 7 bases align to TRBD1. The V segment lost 4 bases and the J segment 2 bases; nucleotides outside the gene matches: 10. Germline CDR1 and CDR2: SGHRS and YFSETQ. The CDR3 is 16 residues long. DNA for the CDR3: TGCGCCAGCAGCCTCCTGGACAGGACATTCACAGATACGCAGTATTTT. This gives the protein CASSLLDRTFTDTQYF.

V gene TRBV27 combines with J gene TRBJ1-6, with D possibly TRBD1 on 5 matching bases. CDR3 length equals 12 residues. Germline-derived CDR1 and CDR2 are MNHEY and SMNVEV (reference sequence). The ends were cut back, 3 bases at V and 9 bases at J, with 6 bases in the middle. CDR3 amino acids: CASSFQGSPLHF. CDR3 DNA sequence: TGTGCCAGCAGTTTCCAGGGTTCACCCCTCCACTTT.

The chain couples TRBV6-6 to TRBJ2-2, with D maybe TRBD1 (6 bases). The CDR3 totals 15 residues. Germline V gene sequence: CDR1 MNHNY, CDR2 SVGAGI (reference sequence). V lost 6 bases and J lost 7, with 18 bases in between. This CDR3 reads CASRPRGLLGGELFF. CDR3 DNA sequence: TGTGCCAGCAGACCTAGGGGGTTACTAGGCGGGGAGCTGTTTTTT.

This clone turned up a few times. The genes are TRBV19 and TRBJ1-3; no clear D gene. V was pared by 3 bases and J by 2 bases, with 14 bases between. The germline gives CDR1 LNHDA, CDR2 SQIVND (reference sequence). The CDR3 totals 16 residues. The CDR3 DNA reads as TGTGCCAGTAGTATCGTAGGTCGGGTTGCTGGAAACACCATATATTTT. Translating it yields CASSIVGRVAGNTIYF.

The chain has TRBV7-6 and TRBJ2-1, with 9 bases lining up with TRBD2. The trim removed 1 base at V and 7 bases at J, leaving 8 bases unmatched. The CDR3 loop spans 16 amino acids. Germline V CDR1 and CDR2: SGHVS, FNYEAQ. CDR3: CASSLEVAGASNEQFF. The CDR3, as DNA: TGTGCCAGCAGCTTAGAGGTAGCGGGGGCGTCAAATGAGCAGTTCTTC. The whole variable domain, filled in from reference TRBV7-6 and TRBJ2-1, reads GAGVSQSPRYKVTKRGQDVALRCDPISGHVSLYWYRQALGQGPEFLTYFNYEAQQDKSGLPNDRFSAERPEGSISTLTIQRTEQRDSAMYRCASSLEVAGASNEQFFGPGTRLTVL.

The V call is TRBV19, the J call TRBJ1-2, with a weak D call TRBD1 (5 bases). CDR3 length equals 12 residues. Germline values: CDR1 LNHDA, CDR2 SQIVND (reference sequence). Trimming left V 7 bases short and J 8 bases short, with 14 bases between. The CDR3 protein is CASTYGRVGYTF. The CDR3 DNA follows: TGTGCCAGTACCTATGGCAGGGTGGGCTACACCTTC. The whole variable domain, remainder taken from reference TRBV19 and TRBJ1-2, is DGGITQSPKYLFRKEGQNVTLSCEQNLNHDAMYWYRQDPGQGLRLIYYSQIVNDFQKGDIAEGYSVSREKKESFPLTVTSAQKNPTAFYLCASTYGRVGYTFGSGTRLTVV.

The chain uses TRBV19 and TRBJ2-4; 8 bases map to TRBD1. Germline values: CDR1 LNHDA, CDR2 SQIVND (reference sequence). With V trimmed by 10 bases and J by 3 bases, 8 bases remained unmatched. The CDR3 spans 14 residues. The CDR3 is CATDRGIGKNIQYF. The CDR3 DNA follows: TGTGCCACCGACAGGGGAATTGGCAAAAACATTCAGTACTTC.

This rearrangement joins TRBV12-3 or TRBV12-4 to TRBJ1-2, with D hard to call. V was shortened by 8 bases and J by 7 bases, with 17 bases between the two germline ends. This CDR3 contains 13 residues. As DNA, the CDR3 is TGTGCCAGCCGTAAGGCGGTTTTGGGTGGCTACACCTTC. Translation gives CASRKAVLGGYTF.

V and J are TRBV18 and TRBJ1-1; weak D call: TRBD1 (6 bases). The V and J ends lost 3 bases and 3 bases respectively, with 23 bases between them. Germline CDR1 reads KGHSH; CDR2 reads LQKENI. CDR3 length equals 18 residues. The DNA for the CDR3 is TGTGCCAGCTCACCGTTGAGTGGGGGGCTTGGTTTGGACACTGAAGCTTTCTTT. It encodes CASSPLSGGLGLDTEAFF. Variable domain in full (rest from reference TRBV18 and TRBJ1-1): NAGVMQNPRHLVRRRGQEARLRCSPMKGHSHVYWYRQLPEEGLKFMVYLQKENIIDESGMPKERFSAEFPKEGPSILRIQQVVRGDSAAYFCASSPLSGGLGLDTEAFFGQGTRLTVV.

The rearrangement links TRBV10-3 to TRBJ1-2; D is unresolved. The CDR3 runs to 11 residues. CDR1 and CDR2 (germline): ENHRY, SYGVKD. V gave up 4 bases and J gave up 2 bases, with 2 bases separating them. CDR3 in amino acids: CAISGNYGYTF. The DNA for the CDR3 is TGTGCCATCAGTGGAAACTATGGCTACACCTTC.

This rearrangement joins TRBV11-2 to TRBJ1-4, with no clear D. This CDR3 has 13 residues. The V end was cut by 6 bases, the J end by 2 bases, with 7 bases between. Germline lookup yields CDR1 SGHAT and CDR2 FQNNGV. The CDR3 DNA follows: TGTGCCAGCAGAGGGATTACTAATGAAAAACTGTTTTTT. Translating it yields CASRGITNEKLFF. Using reference TRBV11-2 and TRBJ1-4 for the parts outside the CDR3, the full variable domain is EAGVAQSPRYKIIEKRQSVAFWCNPISGHATLYWYQQILGQGPKLLIQFQNNGVVDDSQLPKDRFSAERLKGVDSTLKIQPAKLEDSAVYLCASRGITNEKLFFGSGTQLSVL.

The J gene is TRBJ2-3, the V gene TRBV5-5, with no clear D. Trimming stripped 2 bases from V and 6 bases from J, with 7 bases between. Germline-derived CDR1 and CDR2 are SGHKS and YYEKEE (reference sequence). The CDR3 loop spans 12 amino acids. The CDR3 loop reads CASSLRADTQYF. DNA for the CDR3: TGTGCCAGCAGCTTACGGGCCGATACGCAGTATTTT.

The genes are TRBV6-1 and TRBJ2-5, with TRBD1 identical over 8 bases. This CDR3 region has 14 residues. The germline CDR1 and CDR2 sequences are MNHNS and SASEGT. J lost 3 bases, V lost 3 bases, and 3 bases had no gene match. CDR3 nucleotides: TGTGCCAGCAGTGACCAGGGGGCGAAAGAGACCCAGTACTTC. Its protein is CASSDQGAKETQYF.

This clone was seen only once. The gene calls are TRBV5-1 and TRBJ1-1; D remains unclear. The V gene's germline CDR1 is SGHRS and CDR2 YFSETQ. The CDR3 extends over 16 amino acids. V was cut by 0 bases and J by 1 base, with 13 bases left in between. The CDR3 region is CASSLAMGSPNTEAFF. CDR3 DNA sequence: TGCGCCAGCAGCTTGGCCATGGGCAGTCCGAACACTGAAGCTTTCTTT.